This entry is about one T cell receptor beta chain. The antigen is unknown. CDR1 and CDR2 (germline): MNHNY, SVGAGI (reference sequence). Trimming at V came to 4 bases and at J to 5 bases, leaving 6 bases not matched to a gene. CDR3 length: 15 amino acids. The sample comes from a study of cytomegalovirus exposure and HLA in healthy donors. The PCR had 60 Vbeta and 13 Jbeta primers. TCRdb keeps only in-frame clones here, not all; method: immunoSEQ multiplex PCR. The table has 35,000 to 50,000 clones, 51% seen once. Study observations and caveats: As immune exposure information, only CMV serostatus was available. Clonal expansion was found to be greater in HLA-associated TCR beta chains than in equally common others in a later analysis. Overall, approximately 150 TCR beta chains were annotated as cytomegalovirus-associated. Rates of TCR association differed by HLA locus in a later analysis, with DRB1 highest and HLA-C lowest.

The TCR was taken from a man aged 60-69 years in good health and CMV-seronegative. The sample taken for sequencing was PBMCs. The rearrangement links TRBV6-6 to TRBJ1-5; 9 positions match TRBD1. The CDR3 DNA is TGTGCCAGCAGTTCGAACGGACAGGGGTATCAGCCCCAGCATTTT. Amino acids: CASSSNGQGYQPQHF.